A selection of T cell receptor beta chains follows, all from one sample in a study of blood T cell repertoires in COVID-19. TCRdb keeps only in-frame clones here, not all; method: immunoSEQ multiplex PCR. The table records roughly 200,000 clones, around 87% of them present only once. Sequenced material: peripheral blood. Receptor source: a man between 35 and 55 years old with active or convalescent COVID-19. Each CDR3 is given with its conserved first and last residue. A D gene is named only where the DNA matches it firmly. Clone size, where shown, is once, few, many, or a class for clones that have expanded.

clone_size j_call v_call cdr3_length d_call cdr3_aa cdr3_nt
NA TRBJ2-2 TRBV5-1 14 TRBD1 CASSGQVTTGELFF TGCGCCAGCAGCGGACAGGTCACCACCGGGGAGCTGTTTTTT
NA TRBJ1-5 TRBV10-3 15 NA CAISETSSLGEPQHF TGTGCCATCAGTGAGACATCTAGTCTCGGGGAGCCCCAGCATTTT
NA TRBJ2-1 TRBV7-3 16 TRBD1 CASSSTGTGGGNEQFF TGTGCCAGCAGCAGCACCGGGACAGGGGGCGGAAATGAGCAGTTCTTC
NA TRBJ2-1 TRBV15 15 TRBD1 CATSLTGVAGNEQFF TGTGCCACCAGCCTAACAGGGGTGGCGGGCAATGAGCAGTTCTTC
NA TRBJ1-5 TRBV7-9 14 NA CASSLGHSNQPQHF TGTGCCAGCAGCCTGGGGCATAGCAATCAGCCCCAGCATTTT
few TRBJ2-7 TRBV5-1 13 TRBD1 CASTGTDHLEQYF TGCGCCAGCACTGGGACAGACCATCTCGAGCAGTACTTC
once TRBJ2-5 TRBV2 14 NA CASTGTSNEETQYF TGTGCCAGCACCGGGACTTCTAATGAAGAGACCCAGTACTTC
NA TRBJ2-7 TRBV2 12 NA CASSEDGNEQYF TGTGCCAGCAGTGAAGACGGGAACGAGCAGTACTTC
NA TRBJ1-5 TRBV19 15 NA CASSPRQRSNQPQHF TGTGCCAGTAGTCCTAGACAGAGAAGCAATCAGCCCCAGCATTTT
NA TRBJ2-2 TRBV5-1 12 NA CASSLATGELFF TGCGCCAGCAGCTTGGCTACCGGGGAGCTGTTTTTT
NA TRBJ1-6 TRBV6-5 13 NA CASSERDNSPLHF TGTGCCAGCAGCGAGAGAGATAATTCACCCCTCCACTTT
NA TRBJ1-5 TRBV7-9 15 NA CASSLIPSNRGPQHF TGTGCCAGCAGCTTAATACCATCCAATAGGGGGCCCCAGCATTTT
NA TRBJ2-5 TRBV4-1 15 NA CASSQGFYREETQYF TGCGCCAGCAGCCAAGGGTTTTACAGGGAAGAGACCCAGTACTTC
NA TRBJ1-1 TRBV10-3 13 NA CAARGGRNTEAFF TGTGCCGCGAGGGGGGGAAGGAACACTGAAGCTTTCTTT
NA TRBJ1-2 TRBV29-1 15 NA CSVEGAGGRTYGYTF TGCAGCGTTGAAGGGGCGGGGGGCAGGACTTATGGCTACACCTTC
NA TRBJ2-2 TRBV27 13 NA CASSLIGTGELFF TGTGCCAGCAGTTTAATAGGGACTGGGGAGCTGTTTTTT
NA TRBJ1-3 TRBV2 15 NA CASSYLGSSGNTIYF TGTGCCAGCAGTTACCTTGGGAGTTCTGGAAACACCATATATTTT
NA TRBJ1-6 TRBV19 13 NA CASIRDPTSPLHF TGTGCCAGTATTCGGGATCCTACTTCACCCCTCCACTTT
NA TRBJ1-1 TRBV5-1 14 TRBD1 CASSLPGGGTEAFF TGCGCCAGCAGCTTACCAGGGGGCGGCACTGAAGCTTTCTTT
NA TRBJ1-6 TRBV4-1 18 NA CASSQDGQGGAGSSPLHF TGCGCCAGCAGCCAAGATGGCCAGGGAGGTGCGGGGAGTTCACCCCTCCACTTT
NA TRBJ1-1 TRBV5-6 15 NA CASSLEQGENTEAFF TGTGCCAGCAGCTTGGAACAGGGAGAGAACACTGAAGCTTTCTTT
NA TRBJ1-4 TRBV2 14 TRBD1 CASSEQGAGEKLFF TGTGCCAGCAGTGAACAGGGGGCGGGTGAAAAACTGTTTTTT
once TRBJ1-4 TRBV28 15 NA CASSFAGISDEKLFF TGTGCCAGCAGTTTCGCGGGGATTAGCGATGAAAAACTGTTTTTT
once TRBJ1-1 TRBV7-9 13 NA CASSLQVVPEAFF TGTGCCAGCAGCCTCCAGGTTGTTCCTGAAGCTTTCTTT
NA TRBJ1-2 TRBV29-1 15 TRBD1 CSAPPPTGLDYGYTF TGCAGCGCACCACCGCCGACAGGGTTGGACTATGGCTACACCTTC
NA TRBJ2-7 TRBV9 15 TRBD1 CASSAGDRTLFEQYF TGTGCCAGCAGCGCTGGGGACAGAACTCTTTTCGAGCAGTACTTC
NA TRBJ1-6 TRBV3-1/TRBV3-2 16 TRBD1 CASSQGMGGQNSPLHF TGTGCCAGCAGCCAAGGGATGGGGGGACAGAATTCACCCCTCCACTTT
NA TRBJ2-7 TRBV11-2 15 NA CASSLYSDVSYEQYF TGTGCCAGCAGCCTATACAGTGACGTCTCCTACGAGCAGTACTTC
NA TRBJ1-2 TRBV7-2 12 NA CASSLSNYGYTF TGTGCCAGCAGCTTATCGAACTATGGCTACACCTTC
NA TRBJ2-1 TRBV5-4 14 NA CASSSMTSYNEQFF TGTGCCAGCAGCTCGATGACATCCTACAATGAGCAGTTCTTC